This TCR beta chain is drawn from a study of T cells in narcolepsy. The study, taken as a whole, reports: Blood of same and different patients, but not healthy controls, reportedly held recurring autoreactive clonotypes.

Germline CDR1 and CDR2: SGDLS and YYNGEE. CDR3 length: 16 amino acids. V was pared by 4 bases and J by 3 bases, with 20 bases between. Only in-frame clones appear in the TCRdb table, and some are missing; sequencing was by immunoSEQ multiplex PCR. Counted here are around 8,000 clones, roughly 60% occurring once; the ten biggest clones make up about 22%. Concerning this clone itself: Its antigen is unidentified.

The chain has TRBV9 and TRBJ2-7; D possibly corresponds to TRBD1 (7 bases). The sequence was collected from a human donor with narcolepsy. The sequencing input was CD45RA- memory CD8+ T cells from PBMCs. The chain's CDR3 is CASSSRGGGESYEQYF. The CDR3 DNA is TGTGCCAGCAGCTCACGCGGAGGGGGCGAGAGCTACGAGCAGTACTTC.